Listed here is a single T cell receptor (beta chain). Its antigen remains unidentified. CDR1 and CDR2 (germline): SQVTM, ANQGSEA. The ends lost 7 bases at V and 2 bases at J; junction bases unmatched: 5. This CDR3 contains 13 residues. The entry originates in a study of cytomegalovirus exposure and HLA in healthy donors. Study-wide background: Early released data comprised around 85 million unique TCRs from HLA-typed donors.

Primers for the PCR totalled 60 Vbeta and 13 Jbeta. The method was immunoSEQ multiplex PCR; TCRdb's version includes in-frame clones alone and lacks a portion of them. The sample holds 95,000 to 150,000 clones, roughly 80% seen once. Findings and caveats of the study: Most TCR sequences were rare, but some public TCRs occurred in many donors. In an earlier analysis, in roughly 600 donors, most V segments appeared productive either ~90% or ~30% of the time. An analysis was carried out later, and it reportedly showed fewer N-insertions in an Asian-associated ancestry cluster than the approximately 700-donor mean.

The clonotype originates from a woman aged 18 to 35 in good health and CMV-seronegative. The sample consisted of PBMCs. The chain employs TRBV29-1 and TRBJ1-1; 9 positions agree with TRBD1. The CDR3 sequence: CSAMTGGNTEAFF. In nucleotides, the CDR3 is TGCAGCGCCATGACAGGGGGTAACACTGAAGCTTTCTTT.